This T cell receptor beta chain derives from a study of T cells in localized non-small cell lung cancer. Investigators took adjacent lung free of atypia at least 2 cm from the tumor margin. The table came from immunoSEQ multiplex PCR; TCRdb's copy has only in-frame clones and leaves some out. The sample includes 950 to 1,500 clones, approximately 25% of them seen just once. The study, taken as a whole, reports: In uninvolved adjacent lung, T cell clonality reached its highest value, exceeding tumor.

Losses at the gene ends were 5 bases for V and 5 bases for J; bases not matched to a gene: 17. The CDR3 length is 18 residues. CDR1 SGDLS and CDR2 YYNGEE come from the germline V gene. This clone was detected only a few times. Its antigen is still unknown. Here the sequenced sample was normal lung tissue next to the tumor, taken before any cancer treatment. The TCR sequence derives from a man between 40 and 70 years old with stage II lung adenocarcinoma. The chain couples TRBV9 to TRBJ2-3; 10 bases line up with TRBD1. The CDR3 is CASSEVGDRGPGGDTQYF. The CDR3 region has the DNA TGTGCCAGCAGTGAAGTCGGGGACAGGGGCCCCGGAGGAGATACGCAGTATTTT.